This record looks at one T cell receptor (beta chain) sequence and its context. The data were taken from a study of cytomegalovirus exposure and HLA in healthy donors. The PCR contained 60 Vbeta and 13 Jbeta primers. TCRdb's table, derived via immunoSEQ multiplex PCR, lists solely in-frame clones and lacks some. The sample has under 200,000 clones; about 80% are singletons. CDR3 length equals 14 residues. V lost 6 bases to trimming and J lost 3 bases; unmatched junction nucleotides: 8. Germline V lookup: CDR1 MNHNY, CDR2 SVGAGI (reference sequence). The sample taken for sequencing was PBMCs. This clonotype was obtained from a young man in good health and CMV-seronegative. The chain carries TRBV6-6 and TRBJ2-7, with 7 bases identical to TRBD1. CDR3 in DNA: TGTGCCAGCAGACCACAGGGGTTTGGCTACGAGCAGTACTTC. Encoded protein: CASRPQGFGYEQYF.